The T cell receptor beta chain described here comes from a study of read filtering for tumor transcriptome and immune sequencing. Across the study: Patients were approximately 17 male and about 15 female, mean age approximately 60 years, range roughly 45 to 85. RNA-seq yielded only about 75 to 1,400 TCR reads, IR-seq about 4 to 10.27 million.

Study-wide results and limits: Correlation between methods rose after single-read clonotypes were removed. About 81.9% of IR-seq clonotypes had one read, totaling about 3.3% of reads; RNA-seq: 74.6% and 44.6%.

This clonotype was observed many times. The antigen is not known. The library was built from 400 to 500 ng RNA with molecular barcoded adaptors for alpha/delta and beta/gamma chains. In TCRdb, the reads were re-called with MiXCR into one record per CDR3 protein. The sample shows 39,000 or so distinct CDR3 sequences, 13% of them seen only once. This CDR3 comprises 15 residues. V lost 3 bases, J lost 9 bases, and 18 bases lay in between. Germline V gene data show CDR1 as LNHNV and CDR2 as YYDKDF (reference sequence). The rearrangement uses TRBV15 and TRBJ2-1, with a weak D call TRBD2 (5 bases). The sequenced material came from a population of CD138-negative cells sorted from bone marrow. The TCR was taken from a donor aged 40 or older with multiple myeloma. The CDR3 here is CATSSSRGTGGEQFF. CDR3 sequence (DNA): TGTGCCACCAGCAGTTCCCGGGGAACGGGCGGTGAGCAGTTCTTC.